This passage covers 14 T cell receptor beta chains from one sample sequenced in a study of CD8 T cells in Susac syndrome. The RNA, about 0.45 to 1 ug, was put through reverse transcription using random hexamers. TCRdb itself ran the immunoSEQ multiplex PCR reads through MiXCR, one entry per CDR3 protein. The table records about 140,000 distinct CDR3 sequences, 95% of them present only once. Sequencing was done on a sample of CD4+ T cells from PBMCs. The receptors were sampled from a human donor with Susac syndrome.

CDR3 nucleotide sequence: TGTGCCAGCAGCTTAGGGTATGGGGAGACCCAGTACTTC. It is translated as CASSLGYGETQYF. This chain joins TRBV11-2 and TRBJ2-5; D remains unclear. This CDR3 region has 13 residues. CDR1 and CDR2 (germline): SGHAT, FQNNGV. The germline V and J ends were trimmed by 1 base and 5 bases, with 8 bases remaining between them.

V gene TRBV12-3 or TRBV12-4 combines with J gene TRBJ1-6; no clear D. Trimming cost V 0 bases and J 7 bases, with 7 bases left between them. CDR3 length equals 14 residues. As DNA, the CDR3 is TGTGCCAGCAGTTTAGCGGAGGTAAATTCACCCCTCCACTTT. The encoded protein is CASSLAEVNSPLHF.

This chain links TRBV4-2 with TRBJ1-2; a possible D gene is TRBD1 (6 bases). The V gene's germline CDR1 is LGHNA and CDR2 YNFKEQ. The CDR3 has 15 amino acids. Trimming removed 0 bases from V and 8 bases from J, with 16 bases in between. The CDR3 is CASSQDFSGAGGYTF. The CDR3 nucleotides are TGTGCCAGCAGCCAAGATTTTTCGGGGGCTGGCGGCTACACCTTC.

The chain employs TRBV29-1 and TRBJ2-3; D remains ambiguous. Trimming removed 4 bases from V and 0 bases from J, with 14 bases in between. The length of the CDR3 is 15 residues. Germline V CDR1 and CDR2: SQVTM, ANQGSEA. CDR3 residues: CSVVPFPVSTDTQYF. The CDR3 bases are TGCAGCGTTGTCCCGTTCCCGGTTAGCACAGATACGCAGTATTTT.

This clonotype has just a few counts. The V gene is TRBV3-1, the J gene TRBJ2-5, with 9 positions matching TRBD1. Germline V gene lookup returns CDR1 LGHDT and CDR2 YNNKEL (reference sequence). CDR3 size: 13 residues. The trim removed 0 bases at V and 11 bases at J, leaving 4 bases unmatched. Written as DNA, the CDR3 is TGTGCCAGCAGCCAAGAGGACAGGGGTGGACAGTACTTC. This encodes CASSQEDRGGQYF.

The chain has TRBV5-1 and TRBJ1-2; tentatively, D is TRBD1 (5 bases). Trimming took off 0 bases at V and 0 bases at J, with 15 bases between the two ends. The V gene's germline CDR1 is SGHRS and CDR2 YFSETQ. CDR3 length equals 17 residues. For the CDR3, the DNA is TGCGCCAGCAGCTTGGGGGCCTCGGGGCCCGCTAACTATGGCTACACCTTC. Translation: CASSLGASGPANYGYTF.

This clonotype was seen a single time. The chain links TRBV2 to TRBJ2-1; 7 bases are shared with TRBD1. The germline CDR1 and CDR2 sequences are SNHLY and FYNNEI. Trimming took 5 bases from V and 12 from J; bases not matched to a gene: 7. This CDR3 is 12 amino acids long. The CDR3: CASSPLTGWQFF. The CDR3 DNA reads as TGTGCCAGCAGTCCGCTGACAGGGTGGCAGTTCTTC.

The rearrangement joins TRBV28 to TRBJ2-4; no reliable D call. This CDR3 region has 16 residues. Per germline, CDR1 MDHEN and CDR2 SYDVKM. V was trimmed by 5 bases and J by 0 bases, leaving 14 bases between them. CDR3 sequence: CASSPSTLVAKNIQYF. In DNA, the CDR3 is TGTGCCAGCAGTCCTTCGACTCTCGTAGCCAAAAACATTCAGTACTTC.

The chain links TRBV10-3 to TRBJ2-7; the D gene is possibly TRBD1 (5 bases). Germline V gene sequence: CDR1 ENHRY, CDR2 SYGVKD. This CDR3 has 16 residues. Trimming stripped 0 bases from V and 0 bases from J, with 12 bases between. The CDR3 DNA follows: TGTGCCATCAGTGAGTCCGACAGTAGGAGCTCCTACGAGCAGTACTTC. Residues: CAISESDSRSSYEQYF.

This clonotype was seen only once. The chain uses TRBV6-5 and TRBJ2-1; no clear D gene. Trimming cost V 4 bases and J 5 bases, with 6 bases left between them. Germline V gives CDR1 MNHEY, CDR2 SVGAGI. The CDR3 extends over 12 amino acids. The CDR3 bases are TGTGCCAGCAGTTCCGGACACAATGAGCAGTTCTTC. As protein: CASSSGHNEQFF.

The chain is built from TRBV12-3 or TRBV12-4 and TRBJ2-2; weak D call: TRBD1 (5 bases). V lost 2 bases to trimming and J lost 4 bases, with 8 bases between them. This CDR3 is 14 amino acids long. The CDR3 is CASSLQGGTGELFF. The CDR3 nucleotides are TGTGCCAGCAGTTTACAGGGTGGCACCGGGGAGCTGTTTTTT.

In its sample, this clonotype was seen once. CDR3 region: CSASGQLGDTQYF. DNA for the CDR3: TGCAGTGCTAGCGGACAGCTCGGGGATACGCAGTATTTT. The V and J genes are TRBV20-1 and TRBJ2-3, with D tentatively TRBD1 (6 bases). From germline, CDR1 is DFQATT and CDR2 SNEGSKA (reference sequence). CDR3 length: 13 residues. Trimming left V 3 bases short and J 6 bases short, with 13 bases between.

The chain joins TRBV16 to TRBJ1-2; D gene ambiguous. From germline, CDR1 is KGHSY and CDR2 FQNENV. CDR3 length: 13 amino acids. Trimming took off 2 bases at V and 8 bases at J, with 12 bases between the two ends. The CDR3 nucleotides are TGTGCCAGCAGCCAAGTACGGGGTCGGGGCTACACCTTC. It specifies CASSQVRGRGYTF.

In its sample, this clonotype was seen once. The chain is built from TRBV15 and TRBJ2-7; the D gene could be TRBD1 or TRBD2 (5 bases each). Germline V gives CDR1 LNHNV, CDR2 YYDKDF (reference sequence). The V end was cut by 8 bases, the J end by 4 bases, with 15 bases between. The CDR3 extends over 13 amino acids. The CDR3 DNA is TGTGCCACCTCCGGGACGTCACCGTACGAGCAGTACTTC. Amino acids: CATSGTSPYEQYF.